These 17 T cell receptor beta chains originate from one sample sequenced in a study of vaccination and CD4 T cells after COVID-19. Sequenced with the Oncomine TCR Beta short-read assay was DNA taken from cultured CD4+ T cells. TCRdb fed the PCR reads into MiXCR, producing one record per CDR3 protein. Of about 11,000 distinct CDR3 sequences detected, 40% to 45% appear once; the ten largest clones hold approximately 7.6%. As to treatment: roughly ten-day PBMC culture with coronavirus spike peptide pools or control peptides (ViraFEST assay). Which antigens these TCRs recognize remains unknown. Sequencing was performed on CD4+ T cells from blood, cultured in vitro. These receptors originate from a human donor who had recovered from COVID-19.

The table lists this clonotype with a count of one. The chain carries TRBV28 and TRBJ1-2; tentatively, D is TRBD1 (6 bases). Trimming left V 1 base short and J 8 bases short, with 11 bases between. The CDR3 totals 13 residues. Germline CDR1 is MDHEN and CDR2 is SYDVKM. CDR3 coding DNA: TGTGCCAGCAGTTTATACACAGGGAGAGGCTACACCTTC. Its protein product is CASSLYTGRGYTF.

The CDR3 nucleotides read TGTGCCAGCAGTTTCCGGACGGGGCTCCAGGAGACCCAGTACTTC. Its translation: CASSFRTGLQETQYF. The J gene is TRBJ2-5, the V gene TRBV12-3 or TRBV12-4, with D tentatively TRBD1 or TRBD2 (5 bases each). V lost 3 bases and J 5 bases, leaving 16 bases between the germline ends. The CDR3 contains 15 residues.

The chain recombines TRBV30 with TRBJ2-2, with 13 positions matching TRBD2. CDR1 and CDR2 (germline): GTSNPN, SVGIG (reference sequence). V was clipped by 2 bases and J by 7 bases; unmatched bases: 4. This CDR3 is 15 amino acids long. DNA for the CDR3: TGTGCCTGGAGTCCCCGGACTAGCGGGAGCGGGGAGCTGTTTTTT. Encoded protein: CAWSPRTSGSGELFF.

The chain uses TRBV6-1 and TRBJ1-1; D uncertain. The CDR3 runs 16 residues. The germline V and J ends were trimmed by 7 bases and 0 bases, with 18 bases remaining between them. Germline assignment: CDR1 MNHNS and CDR2 SASEGT. The CDR3 nucleotides are TGTGCCAGCACCCCCCGTCAGCAGGCGCTGAACACTGAAGCTTTCTTT. It yields the protein CASTPRQQALNTEAFF.

This sequence joins TRBV7-2 and TRBJ2-2, with 9 bases that match TRBD1. This CDR3 region has 15 residues. Trimming took 4 bases from V and 8 from J; bases not matched to a gene: 8. Germline CDR1 reads SGHTA; CDR2 reads FQGNSA. CDR3 loop: CASSSTGGWIGELFF. The CDR3, as DNA: TGTGCCAGCAGCTCGACAGGGGGGTGGATTGGGGAGCTGTTTTTT.

The rearrangement uses TRBV19 and TRBJ1-2; TRBD1 aligns across 8 bases. The CDR3 loop spans 13 amino acids. Germline trimming cut 9 bases from V and 6 bases from J; bases unmatched to any gene: 9. Germline V gives CDR1 LNHDA, CDR2 SQIVND (reference sequence). CDR3 residues: CASRRTGGHGYTF. As DNA, the CDR3 is TGTGCCAGCAGGAGAACAGGGGGGCATGGCTACACCTTC.

The rearrangement uses TRBV11-2 and TRBJ2-3; no reliable D call. The V end was cut by 2 bases, the J end by 0 bases, with 3 bases between. Per germline, CDR1 SGHAT and CDR2 FQNNGV. The CDR3 extends over 13 amino acids. Here the CDR3 reads CASSLLSTDTQYF. The CDR3, as DNA: TGTGCCAGCAGCTTATTGAGCACAGATACGCAGTATTTT.

This chain joins TRBV3-1 and TRBJ1-5; D is unresolved. The germline V gene encodes CDR1 LGHDT and CDR2 YNNKEL (reference sequence). The V gene lost 8 bases and the J gene lost 6 bases, with 5 bases spanning the gap. The CDR3 has 10 amino acids. CDR3: CASPTQPQHF. In DNA form, the CDR3 reads TGTGCCAGCCCAACTCAGCCCCAGCATTTT.

V is TRBV7-2 and J is TRBJ1-6; no clear D gene. V lost 5 bases and J 7 bases, leaving 15 bases between the germline ends. This CDR3 has 15 residues. CDR1 SGHTA and CDR2 FQGNSA come from the germline V gene. The CDR3 sequence: CASSDGPRRNSPLHF. For the CDR3, the DNA is TGTGCCAGCAGCGATGGGCCTCGGCGGAATTCACCCCTCCACTTT.

Here the CDR3 DNA reads TGCAGTGCTAAACAGCCGAACACTGAAGCTTTCTTT. This sequence encodes CSAKQPNTEAFF. This chain joins TRBV20-1 and TRBJ1-1; D not certain. The germline gives CDR1 DFQATT, CDR2 SNEGSKA (reference sequence). The CDR3 totals 12 residues. Trimming removed 4 bases from V and 1 base from J, with 7 bases in between.

There are a few counts of this clonotype. V usage is TRBV19 and J usage is TRBJ2-5; TRBD2 agrees at 12 bases. Germline-derived CDR1 and CDR2 are LNHDA and SQIVND (reference sequence). The CDR3 extends over 17 amino acids. After removal of 0 bases from V and 7 bases from J, the junction contained 9 bases not matched to a gene. CDR3 region: CASSIDLAGGPGRTQYF. The DNA for the CDR3 is TGTGCCAGTAGTATAGATCTAGCGGGGGGGCCCGGGAGGACCCAGTACTTC.

The chain has TRBV2 and TRBJ2-7, with D perhaps matching TRBD1 (5 bases). Per the germline V gene, CDR1 is SNHLY and CDR2 is FYNNEI. This CDR3 spans 13 amino acids. V was cut by 6 bases and J by 2 bases, with 11 bases left in between. CDR3 nucleotide sequence: TGTGCCAGCAGAGCCGACAGCACCTACGAGCAGTACTTC. It is translated as CASRADSTYEQYF. Full variable domain (outside the CDR3, taken from reference TRBV2 and TRBJ2-7): EPEVTQTPSHQVTQMGQEVILRCVPISNHLYFYWYRQILGQKVEFLVSFYNNEISEKSEIFDDQFSVERPDGSNFTLKIRSTKLEDSAMYFCASRADSTYEQYFGPGTRLTVT.

This clonotype has only a few counts. V usage is TRBV9 and J usage is TRBJ1-1; D possibly corresponds to TRBD1 (6 bases). CDR1 SGDLS and CDR2 YYNGEE come from the germline V gene. Trimming stripped 4 bases from V and 5 bases from J, with 21 bases between. This CDR3 spans 16 amino acids. The DNA for the CDR3 is TGTGCCAGCAGCCTAGGGGGGAGACAGGCGGTTACTGAAGCTTTCTTT. Protein: CASSLGGRQAVTEAFF.

The chain links TRBV5-1 to TRBJ2-1; possible D gene TRBD1, 6 bases. Trimming shortened V by 4 bases and J by 2 bases, and 10 bases separated the two germline ends. Per germline, CDR1 SGHRS and CDR2 YFSETQ. The CDR3 sequence is 14 residues long. CDR3 nucleotides: TGCGCCAGCAGCCGGGACACAACCTACAATGAGCAGTTCTTC. This codes for CASSRDTTYNEQFF.

This clonotype was recorded a few times. V gene TRBV6-1 combines with J gene TRBJ2-3; D unresolved. The CDR3 extends over 15 amino acids. The V and J ends lost 6 bases and 0 bases respectively, with 13 bases between them. From germline, CDR1 is MNHNS and CDR2 SASEGT. Here the CDR3 reads CASSQLPASTDTQYF. The CDR3 coding sequence is TGTGCCAGCAGCCAACTACCCGCTAGCACAGATACGCAGTATTTT.

The V call is TRBV20-1, the J call TRBJ2-5; 11 positions agree with TRBD2. V lost 6 bases to trimming and J lost 0 bases; unmatched junction nucleotides: 3. This CDR3 comprises 14 residues. Germline V gene data show CDR1 as DFQATT and CDR2 as SNEGSKA (reference sequence). CDR3 nucleotide sequence: TGCAGTGCCCCGGGACTAGCGGACCAAGAGACCCAGTACTTC. Amino acid sequence: CSAPGLADQETQYF.

In its sample, this clonotype was seen a few times. The chain links TRBV11-2 to TRBJ1-2; D unresolved. Trimming stripped 6 bases from V and 0 bases from J, with 5 bases between. The CDR3 is made up of 12 amino acids. Germline CDR1 and CDR2: SGHAT and FQNNGV. CDR3 sequence (DNA): TGTGCCAGCAGAGGTGCTAACTATGGCTACACCTTC. It yields the protein CASRGANYGYTF.